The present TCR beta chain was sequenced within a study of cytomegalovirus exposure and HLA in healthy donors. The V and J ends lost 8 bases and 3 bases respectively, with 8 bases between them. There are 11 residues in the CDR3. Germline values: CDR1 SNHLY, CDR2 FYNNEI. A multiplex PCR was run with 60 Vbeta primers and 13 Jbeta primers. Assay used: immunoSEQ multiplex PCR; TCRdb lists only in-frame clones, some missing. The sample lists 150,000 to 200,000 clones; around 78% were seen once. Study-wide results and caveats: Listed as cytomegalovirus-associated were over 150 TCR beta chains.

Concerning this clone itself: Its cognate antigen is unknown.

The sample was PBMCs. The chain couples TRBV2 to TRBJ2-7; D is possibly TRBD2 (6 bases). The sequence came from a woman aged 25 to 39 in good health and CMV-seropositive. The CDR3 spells CASDGGYEQYF. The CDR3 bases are TGTGCCAGCGACGGGGGCTACGAGCAGTACTTC.